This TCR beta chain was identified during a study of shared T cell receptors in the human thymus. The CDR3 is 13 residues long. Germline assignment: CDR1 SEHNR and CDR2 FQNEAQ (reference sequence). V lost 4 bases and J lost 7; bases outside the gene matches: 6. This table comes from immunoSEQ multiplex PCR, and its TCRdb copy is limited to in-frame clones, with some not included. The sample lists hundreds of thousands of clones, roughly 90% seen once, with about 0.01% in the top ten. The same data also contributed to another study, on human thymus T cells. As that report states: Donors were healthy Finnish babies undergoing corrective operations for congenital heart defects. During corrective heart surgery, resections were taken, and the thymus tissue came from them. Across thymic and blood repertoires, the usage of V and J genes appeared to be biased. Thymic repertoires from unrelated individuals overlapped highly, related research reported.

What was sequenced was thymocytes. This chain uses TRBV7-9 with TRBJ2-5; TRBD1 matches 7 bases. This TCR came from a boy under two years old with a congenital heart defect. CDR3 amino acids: CASSSDRSGTQYF. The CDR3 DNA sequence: TGTGCCAGCAGCTCGGACAGGTCAGGGACCCAGTACTTC.